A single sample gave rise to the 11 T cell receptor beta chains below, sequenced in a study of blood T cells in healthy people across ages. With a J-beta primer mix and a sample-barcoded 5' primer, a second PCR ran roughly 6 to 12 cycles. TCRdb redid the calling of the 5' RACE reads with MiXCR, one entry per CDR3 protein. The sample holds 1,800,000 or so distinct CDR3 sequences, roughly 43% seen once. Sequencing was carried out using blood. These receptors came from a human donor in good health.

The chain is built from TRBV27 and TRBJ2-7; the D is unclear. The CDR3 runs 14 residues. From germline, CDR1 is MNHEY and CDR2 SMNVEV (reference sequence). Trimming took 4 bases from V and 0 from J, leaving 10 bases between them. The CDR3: CASSYDTSSYEQYF. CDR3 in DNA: TGTGCCAGCAGTTACGACACCAGCTCCTACGAGCAGTACTTC.

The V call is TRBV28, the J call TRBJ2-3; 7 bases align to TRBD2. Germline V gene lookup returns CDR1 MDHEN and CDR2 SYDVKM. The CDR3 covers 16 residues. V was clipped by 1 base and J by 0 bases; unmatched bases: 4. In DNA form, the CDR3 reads TGTGCCAGCAGTTTATTTGCGGGGGAGAGCACAGATACGCAGTATTTT. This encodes CASSLFAGESTDTQYF.

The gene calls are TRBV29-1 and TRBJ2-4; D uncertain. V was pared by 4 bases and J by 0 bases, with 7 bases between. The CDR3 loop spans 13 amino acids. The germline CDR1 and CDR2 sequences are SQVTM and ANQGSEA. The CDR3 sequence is CSVVSVAKNIQYF. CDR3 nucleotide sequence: TGCAGCGTTGTTTCGGTAGCCAAAAACATTCAGTACTTC.

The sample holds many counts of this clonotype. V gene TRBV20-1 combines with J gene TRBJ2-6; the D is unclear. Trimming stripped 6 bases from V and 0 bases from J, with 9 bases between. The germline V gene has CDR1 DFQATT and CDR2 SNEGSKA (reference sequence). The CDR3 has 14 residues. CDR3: CSATGFSGANVLTF. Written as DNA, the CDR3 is TGCAGTGCAACCGGGTTCTCTGGGGCCAACGTCCTGACTTTC.

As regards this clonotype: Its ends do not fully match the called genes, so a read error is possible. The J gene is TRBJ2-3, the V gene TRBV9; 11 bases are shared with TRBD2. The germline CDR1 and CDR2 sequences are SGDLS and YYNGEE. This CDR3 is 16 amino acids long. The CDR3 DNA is TGTGCCAGCAGCACAGGGACTAGCGGAAGCACAGATGCGCAGTATTTT. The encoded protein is CASSTGTSGSTDAQYF.

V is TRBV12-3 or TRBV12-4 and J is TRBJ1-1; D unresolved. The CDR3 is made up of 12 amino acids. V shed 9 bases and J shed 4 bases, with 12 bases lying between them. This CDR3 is CASRAGFTEAFF. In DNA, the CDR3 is TGTGCCAGTCGTGCCGGGTTCACTGAAGCTTTCTTT.

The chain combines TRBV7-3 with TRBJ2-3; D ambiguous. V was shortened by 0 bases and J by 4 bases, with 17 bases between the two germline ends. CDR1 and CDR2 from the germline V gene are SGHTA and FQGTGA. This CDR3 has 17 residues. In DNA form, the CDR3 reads TGTGCCAGCAGCTTAACCCGGACGGCGGCGTCGGCAGATACGCAGTATTTT. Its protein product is CASSLTRTAASADTQYF.

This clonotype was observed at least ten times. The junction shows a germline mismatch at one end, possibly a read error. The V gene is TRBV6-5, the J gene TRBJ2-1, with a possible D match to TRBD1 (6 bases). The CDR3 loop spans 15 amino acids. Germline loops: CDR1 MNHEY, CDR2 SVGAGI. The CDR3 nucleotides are TGTGCCAGCAACCACAGGGTATTTTCCTCCAATGAGCAGTTCTTC. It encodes CASNHRVFSSNEQFF.

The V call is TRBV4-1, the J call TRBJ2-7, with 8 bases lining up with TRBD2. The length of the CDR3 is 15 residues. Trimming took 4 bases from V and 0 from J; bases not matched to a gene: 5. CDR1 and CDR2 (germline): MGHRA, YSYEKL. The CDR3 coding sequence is TGCGCCAGCAGCCGAGCAGCGGGGGCCTCCTACGAGCAGTACTTC. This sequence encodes CASSRAAGASYEQYF.

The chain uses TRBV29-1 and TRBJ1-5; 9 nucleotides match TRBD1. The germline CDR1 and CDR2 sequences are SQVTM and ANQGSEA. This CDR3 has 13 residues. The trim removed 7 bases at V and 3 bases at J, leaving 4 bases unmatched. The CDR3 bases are TGCAGCGGAGGGACAGGGTACAATCAGCCCCAGCATTTT. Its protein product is CSGGTGYNQPQHF.

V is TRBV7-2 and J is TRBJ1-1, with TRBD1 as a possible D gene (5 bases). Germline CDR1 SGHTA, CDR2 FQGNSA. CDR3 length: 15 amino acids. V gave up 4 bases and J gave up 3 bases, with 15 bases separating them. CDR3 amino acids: CASSSGGGEDTEAFF. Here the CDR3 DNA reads TGTGCCAGCAGCTCGGGGGGAGGGGAGGACACTGAAGCTTTCTTT.